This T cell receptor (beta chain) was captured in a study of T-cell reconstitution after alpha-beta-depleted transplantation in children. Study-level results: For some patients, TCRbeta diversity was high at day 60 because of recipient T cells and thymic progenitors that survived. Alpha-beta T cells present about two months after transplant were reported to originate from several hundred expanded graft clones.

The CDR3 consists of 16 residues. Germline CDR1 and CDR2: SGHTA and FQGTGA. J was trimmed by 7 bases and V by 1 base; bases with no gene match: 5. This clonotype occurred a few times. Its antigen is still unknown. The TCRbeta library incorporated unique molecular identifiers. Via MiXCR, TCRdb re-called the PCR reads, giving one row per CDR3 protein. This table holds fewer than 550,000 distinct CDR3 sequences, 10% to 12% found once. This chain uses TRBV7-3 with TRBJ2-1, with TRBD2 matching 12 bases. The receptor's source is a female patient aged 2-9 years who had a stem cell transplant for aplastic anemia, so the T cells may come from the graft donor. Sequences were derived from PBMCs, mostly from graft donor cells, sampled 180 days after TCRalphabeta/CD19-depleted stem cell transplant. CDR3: CASSLIGTSGWNEQFF. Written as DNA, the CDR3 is TGTGCCAGCAGCTTAATAGGGACTAGCGGGTGGAATGAGCAGTTCTTC.